The sequence of this TCR beta chain was determined in a study of blood T cell repertoires in COVID-19. Study details: The United States, Italy and Spain provided the acute and convalescent COVID-19 samples.

The repertoire was sequenced with immunoSEQ multiplex PCR; TCRdb's copy has only in-frame clones and lacks some. Seen here are about 390,000 clones, around 87% observed once, and the top ten hold about 2.3%. Between the trimmed V and J ends, which lost 8 bases and 5 bases, there was a span of 12 bases. This CDR3 spans 12 amino acids. Germline loops: CDR1 LNHDA, CDR2 SQIVND (reference sequence). This chain links TRBV19 with TRBJ1-1, with D tentatively TRBD1 (6 bases). The sequence came from a woman aged 60-70 years with COVID-19, enrolled during active disease. The sequencing input was peripheral blood. In DNA, the CDR3 is TGTGCCAGTGGTGGGACAAAGACTGAAGCTTTCTTT. Translation: CASGGTKTEAFF.